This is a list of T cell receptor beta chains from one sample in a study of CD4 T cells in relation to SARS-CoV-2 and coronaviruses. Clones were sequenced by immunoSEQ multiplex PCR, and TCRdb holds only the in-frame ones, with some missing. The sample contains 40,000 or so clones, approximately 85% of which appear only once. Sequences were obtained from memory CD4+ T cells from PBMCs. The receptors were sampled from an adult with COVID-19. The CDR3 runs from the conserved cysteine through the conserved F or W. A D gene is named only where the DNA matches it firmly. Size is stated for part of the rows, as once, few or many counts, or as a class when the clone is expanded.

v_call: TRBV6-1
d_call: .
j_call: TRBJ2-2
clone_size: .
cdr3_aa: CASSERRQENTGELFF
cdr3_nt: TGTGCCAGCAGTGAACGCAGACAGGAGAACACCGGGGAGCTGTTTTTT

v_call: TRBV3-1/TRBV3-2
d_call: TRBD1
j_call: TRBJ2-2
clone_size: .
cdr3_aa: CASSQTDRAPRGELFF
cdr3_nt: TGTGCCAGCAGCCAAACGGACAGGGCCCCACGGGGGGAGCTGTTTTTT

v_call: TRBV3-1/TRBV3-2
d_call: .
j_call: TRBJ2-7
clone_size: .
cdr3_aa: CASSKYPIGPRGTYEQYF
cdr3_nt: TGTGCCAGCAGCAAATACCCGATTGGTCCCAGGGGTACCTACGAGCAGTACTTC

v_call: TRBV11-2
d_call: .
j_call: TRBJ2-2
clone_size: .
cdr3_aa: CASSQGTNTGELFF
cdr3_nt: TGTGCCAGTTCACAGGGTACAAACACCGGGGAGCTGTTTTTT

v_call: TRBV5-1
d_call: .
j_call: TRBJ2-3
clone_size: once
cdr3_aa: CASSGGSDTDTQYF
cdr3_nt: TGCGCCAGCAGTGGGGGGAGCGACACAGATACGCAGTATTTT

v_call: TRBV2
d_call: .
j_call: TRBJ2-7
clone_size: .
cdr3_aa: CASTGLAPYEQYF
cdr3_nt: TGTGCCAGCACGGGCCTAGCGCCATACGAGCAGTACTTC

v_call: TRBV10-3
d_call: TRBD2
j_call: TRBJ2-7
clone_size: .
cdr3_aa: CAISAKAGVIYEQYF
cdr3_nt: TGTGCCATCAGTGCGAAAGCGGGAGTTATCTACGAGCAGTACTTC

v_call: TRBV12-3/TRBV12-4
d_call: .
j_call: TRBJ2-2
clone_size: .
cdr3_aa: CASRVGPGELFF
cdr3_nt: TGTGCCAGCAGAGTTGGACCCGGGGAGCTGTTTTTT

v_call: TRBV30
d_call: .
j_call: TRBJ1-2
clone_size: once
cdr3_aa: CAWKGYAGTQNYGYTF
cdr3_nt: TGTGCCTGGAAGGGCTACGCCGGGACTCAGAACTATGGCTACACCTTC

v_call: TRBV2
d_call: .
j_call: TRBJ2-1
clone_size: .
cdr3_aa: CASNPGLGYNEQFF
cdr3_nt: TGTGCCAGCAATCCGGGCCTTGGGTACAATGAGCAGTTCTTC

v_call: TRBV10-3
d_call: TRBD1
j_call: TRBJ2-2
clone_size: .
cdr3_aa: CAISEGTGLGELFF
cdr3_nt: TGTGCCATCAGTGAGGGGACAGGTCTGGGGGAGCTGTTTTTT